The 14 T cell receptor beta chains in this list originate from one sample, sequenced in a study of CD8 T cells in ankylosing spondylitis. TCRdb fed the 5' RACE reads into MiXCR, producing one record per CDR3 protein. Among 300,000 to 400,000 distinct CDR3 sequences listed, about 20% were seen once. Sequenced material: blood, either unsorted or a sorted T cell fraction (not recorded which). These receptor sequences come from a male donor with ankylosing spondylitis or in good health (not recorded which).

This chain connects TRBV5-1 to TRBJ2-1, with 8 bases identical to TRBD2. Germline CDR1 reads SGHRS; CDR2 reads YFSETQ. There are 11 residues in the CDR3. J lost 13 bases, V lost 3 bases, and 3 bases had no gene match. CDR3 sequence: CASSYSGAQFF. CDR3 DNA sequence: TGCGCCAGCAGCTATAGCGGGGCCCAGTTCTTC. Combining the CDR3 with reference TRBV5-1 and TRBJ2-1 gives the whole variable domain KAGVTQTPRYLIKTRGQQVTLSCSPISGHRSVSWYQQTPGQGLQFLFEYFSETQRNKGNFPGRFSGRQFSNSRSEMNVSTLELGDSALYLCASSYSGAQFFGPGTRLTVL.

This chain joins TRBV2 and TRBJ2-5; 8 positions match TRBD2. CDR1 SNHLY and CDR2 FYNNEI come from the germline V gene. After removal of 11 bases from V and 4 bases from J, the junction contained 24 bases not matched to a gene. The CDR3 sequence is 18 residues long. The CDR3, as DNA: TGTGCCTTCAGGACAACCGAAGCTTCCGGGACTAGGGGAGAGACCCAGTACTTC. It codes for CAFRTTEASGTRGETQYF. Combining the CDR3 with reference TRBV2 and TRBJ2-5 gives the whole variable domain EPEVTQTPSHQVTQMGQEVILRCVPISNHLYFYWYRQILGQKVEFLVSFYNNEISEKSEIFDDQFSVERPDGSNFTLKIRSTKLEDSAMYFCAFRTTEASGTRGETQYFGPGTRLLVL.

The chain combines TRBV9 with TRBJ2-7, with 8 positions matching TRBD1. The CDR3 contains 13 residues. Looked up from germline, CDR1 is SGDLS and CDR2 is YYNGEE. The junction had 5 bases not matched to a gene; V was cut back by 3 bases and J by 6 bases. The CDR3 sequence: CASSADRAGEQYF. The CDR3 DNA sequence: TGTGCCAGCAGCGCGGACAGGGCAGGCGAGCAGTACTTC.

This clonotype was seen a few times. The chain has TRBV7-9 and TRBJ2-1, with 8 bases fitting TRBD1. This CDR3 has 14 amino acids. J lost 11 bases, V lost 5 bases, and 11 bases had no gene match. Germline CDR1 and CDR2: SEHNR and FQNEAQ (reference sequence). CDR3 amino acids: CASSTPDRGLQQFF. DNA of the CDR3: TGTGCCAGCAGCACCCCTGACAGGGGATTACAGCAGTTCTTC.

This clonotype was counted between two and nine times. The V gene is TRBV6-5, the J gene TRBJ1-1; D is possibly TRBD1 (5 bases). The CDR3 runs 14 residues. The germline CDR1 and CDR2 sequences are MNHEY and SVGAGI. Trimming cost V 2 bases and J 4 bases, with 11 bases left between them. The chain's CDR3 is CASSYRGGITEAFF. CDR3 DNA: TGTGCCAGCAGTTACAGGGGAGGTATCACTGAAGCTTTCTTT.

The sample holds a few counts of this clonotype. The rearrangement joins TRBV9 to TRBJ2-4, with a weak D call TRBD2 (6 bases). The length of the CDR3 is 15 residues. V lost 0 bases to trimming and J lost 8 bases, with 15 bases between them. CDR1 and CDR2 from the germline V gene are SGDLS and YYNGEE. The CDR3 loop is CASSVGGGAGYIQYF. The CDR3 bases are TGTGCCAGCAGCGTAGGAGGAGGGGCTGGGTACATTCAGTACTTC.

This clonotype was counted at least ten times. V usage is TRBV4-1 and J usage is TRBJ2-7; D not resolved. Germline V gene data show CDR1 as MGHRA and CDR2 as YSYEKL. There are 14 residues in the CDR3. Trimming removed 2 bases at V and 4 bases at J, with 12 bases between. The CDR3 coding sequence is TGCGCCAGCAGCCAAAGACTCCCTGGGTACGAGCAGTACTTC. Amino acids: CASSQRLPGYEQYF.

This clonotype was found once. The V call is TRBV2, the J call TRBJ2-5; TRBD1 agrees at 9 bases. This CDR3 is 14 amino acids long. After removal of 10 bases from V and 5 bases from J, the junction contained 11 bases not matched to a gene. The germline CDR1 and CDR2 sequences are SNHLY and FYNNEI. The CDR3 region is CATSDGQGTETQYF. In DNA, the CDR3 is TGTGCCACCTCGGATGGACAGGGGACGGAGACCCAGTACTTC.

V gene TRBV25-1 combines with J gene TRBJ1-1; 10 bases agree with TRBD1. The CDR3 is 11 residues long. From germline, CDR1 is MGHDK and CDR2 SYGVNS. V lost 8 bases and J lost 6; bases outside the gene matches: 0. The CDR3 DNA sequence: TGTGCCAGCGGACAGGGGGCTGAAGCTTTCTTT. Translating it yields CASGQGAEAFF.

This clonotype was detected ten times or more. DNA of the CDR3: TGCAGTGCTAAGGGACAGTCCAACACTGAAGCTTTCTTT. Encoded protein: CSAKGQSNTEAFF. This chain uses TRBV20-1 with TRBJ1-1, with TRBD1 matching over 7 bases. The CDR3 totals 13 residues. V lost 4 bases and J lost 2; bases outside the gene matches: 4. Germline CDR1 and CDR2: DFQATT and SNEGSKA (reference sequence).

V is TRBV19 and J is TRBJ2-1; 8 bases map to TRBD2. Germline V lookup: CDR1 LNHDA, CDR2 SQIVND (reference sequence). The CDR3 covers 14 residues. V lost 6 bases to trimming and J lost 4 bases; unmatched junction nucleotides: 5. The CDR3 is CASRPGLEYNEQFF. The CDR3 DNA is TGTGCCAGTAGGCCGGGACTAGAGTACAATGAGCAGTTCTTC.

Many counts were recorded for this clonotype. The chain links TRBV29-1 to TRBJ2-7; D assignment may be TRBD1 or TRBD2 (5 bases each). The CDR3 contains 13 residues. Trimming removed 7 bases at V and 0 bases at J, with 13 bases between. Germline lookup yields CDR1 SQVTM and CDR2 ANQGSEA. In nucleotides, the CDR3 is TGCAGCGCCCGGGACGTTAGCTCCTACGAGCAGTACTTC. Translation gives CSARDVSSYEQYF.

This clonotype was seen a few times. The V and J genes are TRBV14 and TRBJ2-3, with TRBD2 matching over 9 bases. Per germline, CDR1 SGHDN and CDR2 FVKESK. V dropped 0 bases and J dropped 2; count of bases not matched to a gene: 12. This CDR3 region has 19 residues. The chain's CDR3 is CASSQEIRRRGGLTDTQYF. DNA of the CDR3: TGTGCCAGCAGCCAAGAGATTCGCCGGCGGGGGGGGCTCACAGATACGCAGTATTTT. The whole variable domain, filled in from reference TRBV14 and TRBJ2-3, reads EAGVTQFPSHSVIEKGQTVTLRCDPISGHDNLYWYRRVMGKEIKFLLHFVKESKQDESGMPNNRFLAERTGGTYSTLKVQPAELEDSGVYFCASSQEIRRRGGLTDTQYFGPGTRLTVL.

This clonotype came up a few times. The rearrangement joins TRBV6-5 to TRBJ2-3; TRBD2 agrees at 7 bases. The V gene's germline CDR1 is MNHEY and CDR2 SVGAGI. V trimming: 0 bases; J trimming: 1 base; junction bases outside the gene matches: 7. This CDR3 region has 17 residues. CDR3 residues: CASSYSILAGGTDTQYF. The CDR3 nucleotides read TGTGCCAGCAGTTACTCGATTCTTGCGGGGGGCACAGATACGCAGTATTTT.